The next 9 T cell receptor beta chains were all read from a single sample in a study of blood T cell repertoires in COVID-19 (TCRdb year 2020). Libraries were built with the immunoSEQ multiplex PCR assay. In its TCRdb copy, this immuneACCESS table keeps in-frame sequences only and misses some clones. Where compared with another copy, unresolved V genes explain less than half of these, and the others have no known cause. Within this sample are over 85,000 clones, with approximately 82% of them counted one time only. The ten largest account for roughly 3.8% of the sample. Sequencing was performed on peripheral blood. The source is a woman over 75 with acute or convalescent COVID-19.

V is TRBV5-1 and J is TRBJ2-5, with 7 nucleotides matching TRBD1. This CDR3 contains 15 residues. Losses at the gene ends were 0 bases for V and 2 bases for J; bases not matched to a gene: 4. Germline V gives CDR1 SGHRS, CDR2 YFSETQ. The CDR3 is CASSLGKGQQETQYF. CDR3 DNA sequence: TGCGCCAGCAGCTTGGGAAAGGGACAGCAAGAGACCCAGTACTTC.

This chain links TRBV28 with TRBJ1-6; D unclear. Germline V lookup: CDR1 MDHEN, CDR2 SYDVKM. This CDR3 is 14 amino acids long. Trimming shortened V by 10 bases and J by 8 bases, and 18 bases separated the two germline ends. The CDR3 DNA is TGTGCCACCCCGACTTTAACTCGAGATTCACCCCTCCACTTT. Translating it yields CATPTLTRDSPLHF.

The CDR3 here is CASSLLGASGNTIYF. The CDR3 DNA reads TGTGCCAGCAGCTTGCTGGGGGCGAGTGGAAACACCATATATTTT. The J gene is TRBJ1-3, the V gene TRBV5-8; possible D gene TRBD1, 6 bases. Germline CDR1 SGHTS, CDR2 YDEGEE. V lost 1 base and J lost 3, with 11 bases in between. This CDR3 is 15 amino acids long.

This chain uses TRBV13 with TRBJ1-1, with unresolved D. Trimming stripped 0 bases from V and 1 base from J, with 9 bases between. Germline assignment: CDR1 PRHDT and CDR2 FYEKMQ (reference sequence). CDR3 size: 15 residues. The CDR3 loop is CASSLGGVGNTEAFF. CDR3 DNA: TGTGCCAGCAGCTTAGGTGGAGTTGGGAACACTGAAGCTTTCTTT.

The chain has TRBV28 and TRBJ2-7, with TRBD2 as a possible D gene (6 bases). The CDR3 is 13 residues long. The germline V gene encodes CDR1 MDHEN and CDR2 SYDVKM. The germline V and J ends were trimmed by 7 bases and 4 bases, with 14 bases remaining between them. CDR3 in amino acids: CASKQTGLYEQYF. The CDR3, as DNA: TGTGCCAGCAAACAAACGGGACTTTACGAGCAGTACTTC.

CDR3 in amino acids: CASSLTVNTEAFF. CDR3 nucleotides: TGTGCCAGCAGCTTAACGGTGAACACTGAAGCTTTCTTT. The V call is TRBV13, the J call TRBJ1-1; D gene ambiguous. The CDR3 covers 13 residues. Per germline, CDR1 PRHDT and CDR2 FYEKMQ (reference sequence). Trimming shortened V by 2 bases and J by 0 bases, and 4 bases separated the two germline ends.

This chain connects TRBV5-1 to TRBJ1-6, with D unclear. CDR3 length equals 16 residues. Germline assignment: CDR1 SGHRS and CDR2 YFSETQ. V shed 0 bases and J shed 0 bases, with 7 bases lying between them. CDR3 sequence (DNA): TGCGCCAGCAGCTTGGACGGGAGCTCCTATAATTCACCCCTCCACTTT. Translated, it gives CASSLDGSSYNSPLHF.

The V call is TRBV19, the J call TRBJ1-5; D remains ambiguous. The CDR3 consists of 15 residues. CDR1 and CDR2 (germline): LNHDA, SQIVND (reference sequence). V dropped 8 bases and J dropped 3 bases, with 17 bases sitting between them. The CDR3 sequence is CASGSVGVPNQPQHF. Here the CDR3 DNA reads TGTGCCAGTGGCTCCGTCGGGGTCCCCAATCAGCCCCAGCATTTT.

V is TRBV14 and J is TRBJ2-3, with 7 positions matching TRBD1. From germline, CDR1 is SGHDN and CDR2 FVKESK. This CDR3 has 13 residues. The V segment lost 9 bases and the J segment 4 bases; nucleotides outside the gene matches: 7. CDR3 in amino acids: CASRQGVADTQYF. The CDR3 nucleotides read TGTGCCAGTAGACAGGGTGTGGCAGATACGCAGTATTTT.